Listed below are T cell receptor beta chains from one sample, sequenced in a study of cytomegalovirus exposure and HLA in healthy donors. Some clones are missing from TCRdb's copy, which holds only in-frame ones; the method was immunoSEQ multiplex PCR. The sample has more than 200,000 clones, more than 75% seen once; the top ten hold around 1.4%. Sequenced material: PBMCs. Source of these receptors: a human donor in good health. Both conserved end residues are part of each CDR3. The D gene is left open where the match is weak. Expanded clones get a size class; other rows say once, few or many, or leave the size out.

d_call	v_call	cdr3_length	clone_size	j_call	cdr3_aa	cdr3_nt
TRBD2	TRBV4-1	20	NA	TRBJ2-6	CASSQGLATVPSSGANVLTF	TGCGCCAGCAGCCAAGGACTAGCGACCGTCCCTAGCTCTGGGGCCAACGTCCTGACTTTC
TRBD2	TRBV4-3	16	NA	TRBJ2-7	CASSQGLAGGGNEQYF	TGCGCCAGCAGCCAAGGGCTAGCGGGAGGAGGGAACGAGCAGTACTTC
NA	TRBV4-1	15	NA	TRBJ2-7	CASSQPARLLPEQYF	TGCGCCAGCAGCCAACCCGCCCGACTGCTACCCGAGCAGTACTTC
NA	TRBV5-6	16	NA	TRBJ2-7	CASSLLGGAKDYEQYF	TGTGCCAGCAGCCTGTTGGGGGGGGCGAAGGACTACGAGCAGTACTTC
NA	TRBV25-1	16	NA	TRBJ1-4	CASSELFGGASEKLFF	TGTGCCAGCAGTGAATTATTTGGGGGGGCAAGTGAAAAACTGTTTTTT
NA	TRBV6-1	11	NA	TRBJ2-5	CASSEPETQYF	TGTGCCAGCAGCGAACCGGAGACCCAGTACTTC
TRBD2	TRBV7-2	17	once	TRBJ2-4	CASSLASGRGAKNIQYF	TGTGCCAGCAGCTTGGCTAGCGGGAGGGGAGCCAAAAACATTCAGTACTTC
NA	TRBV7-3	16	NA	TRBJ2-6	CASSLVGRVGANVLTF	TGTGCCAGCAGCTTGGTGGGCAGGGTGGGGGCCAACGTCCTGACTTTC
TRBD1	TRBV7-9	13	few	TRBJ1-1	CASSPTGQTEAFF	TGTGCCAGCAGCCCGACAGGGCAGACTGAAGCTTTCTTT
NA	TRBV5-6	13	few	TRBJ1-6	CASSVTAYSPLHF	TGTGCCAGCAGCGTGACAGCTTATTCACCCCTCCACTTT
TRBD2	TRBV30	20	NA	TRBJ2-7	CAWSALVASGRALPSYEQYF	TGTGCCTGGAGCGCCCTTGTAGCTAGCGGGAGGGCCCTCCCATCCTACGAGCAGTACTTC
NA	TRBV25-1	14	NA	TRBJ2-3	CASSEGGYTDTQYF	TGTGCCAGCAGTGAAGGCGGATACACAGATACGCAGTATTTT
TRBD1	TRBV19	14	NA	TRBJ2-7	CASSIGTGAYEQYF	TGTGCCAGTAGTATTGGGACAGGTGCCTACGAGCAGTACTTC
TRBD1	TRBV30	12	NA	TRBJ1-1	CAWSVGTAEAFF	TGTGCCTGGAGTGTCGGGACAGCAGAAGCTTTCTTT
NA	TRBV15	12	NA	TRBJ2-7	CATSRDLREQYF	TGTGCCACCAGCAGAGATCTGCGTGAGCAGTACTTC
TRBD1	TRBV7-8	15	NA	TRBJ2-7	CASSLERQGFGEQYF	TGTGCCAGCAGCTTGGAAAGACAGGGTTTTGGCGAGCAGTACTTC
NA	TRBV28	15	NA	TRBJ2-3	CASSFRDTNTDTQYF	TGTGCCAGCAGTTTTAGGGACACAAACACAGATACGCAGTATTTT
TRBD2	TRBV9	15	NA	TRBJ2-2	CASSMTSGIPGELFF	TGTGCCAGCAGCATGACTAGCGGGATCCCCGGGGAGCTGTTTTTT
NA	TRBV27	15	NA	TRBJ1-2	CASSRGGLQTYGYTF	TGTGCCAGCAGCCGTGGTGGACTTCAAACCTATGGCTACACCTTC
NA	TRBV7-9	13	once	TRBJ1-2	CASSPTENYGYTF	TGTGCCAGCAGCCCCACAGAGAACTATGGCTACACCTTC
NA	TRBV5-4	14	NA	TRBJ2-7	CASSKTGSSYEQYF	TGTGCCAGCAGCAAAACAGGTAGCTCCTACGAGCAGTACTTC
NA	TRBV6-6	12	NA	TRBJ1-4	CASSRSGEKLFF	TGTGCCAGCAGTCGCTCGGGTGAAAAACTGTTTTTT
TRBD1	TRBV7-3	15	NA	TRBJ2-1	CASSRQGSSYNEQFF	TGTGCCAGCAGCAGACAGGGGAGCTCCTACAATGAGCAGTTCTTC
TRBD1	TRBV18	15	NA	TRBJ2-2	CASSLGTGNTGELFF	TGTGCCAGCTCTCTCGGGACAGGCAACACCGGGGAGCTGTTTTTT
NA	TRBV14	14	NA	TRBJ1-2	CASSQDLPGPGYTF	TGTGCCAGCAGCCAAGATCTCCCAGGGCCTGGCTACACCTTC
NA	TRBV29-1	11	NA	TRBJ2-7	CSVGSLYEQYF	TGCAGCGTGGGGAGTCTCTACGAGCAGTACTTC
NA	TRBV9	17	NA	TRBJ1-2	CASSVGSLQGVNYGYTF	TGTGCCAGCAGCGTAGGTTCCTTACAGGGAGTAAACTATGGCTACACCTTC
TRBD2	TRBV10-1	16	NA	TRBJ2-3	CASSVSLAGGPNTQYF	TGCGCCAGCAGTGTCTCCCTAGCGGGAGGGCCTAATACGCAGTATTTT
NA	TRBV5-1	15	once	TRBJ2-7	CASSLEGGQIYEQYF	TGCGCCAGCAGCTTGGAAGGGGGACAAATCTACGAGCAGTACTTC
TRBD1	TRBV18	18	NA	TRBJ1-5	CASSPPGTGGFPNQPQHF	TGTGCCAGCTCACCACCCGGGACAGGGGGCTTCCCCAATCAGCCCCAGCATTTT
NA	TRBV19	14	once	TRBJ2-5	CASTFAASEETQYF	TGTGCCAGTACTTTCGCGGCTAGCGAGGAGACCCAGTACTTC
NA	TRBV27	17	few	TRBJ1-1	CASSLYSGRGSFTEAFF	TGTGCCAGCAGTTTATACTCCGGCAGGGGCTCGTTCACTGAAGCTTTCTTT
NA	TRBV4-1	19	few	TRBJ2-4	CASSQDGGRGSSAKNIQYF	TGCGCCAGCAGCCAAGACGGAGGGAGGGGGAGTTCGGCCAAAAACATTCAGTACTTC
NA	TRBV4-1	13	NA	TRBJ2-2	CASSQDIPRELFF	TGCGCCAGCAGCCAGGACATACCCCGGGAGCTGTTTTTT
NA	TRBV2	13	NA	TRBJ2-7	CASSAVTQYEQYF	TGTGCCAGCAGTGCGGTGACTCAGTACGAGCAGTACTTC
TRBD2	TRBV6-1	17	NA	TRBJ2-3	CASSVGLAGGPTDTQYF	TGTGCCAGCAGTGTGGGACTAGCGGGAGGTCCCACAGATACGCAGTATTTT
NA	TRBV4-1	15	once	TRBJ1-4	CASSQVGGRAGKLFF	TGCGCCAGCAGCCAAGTCGGGGGGCGGGCAGGAAAACTGTTTTTT
NA	TRBV13	14	NA	TRBJ2-1	CASRPLGGNNEQFF	TGTGCCAGCAGGCCCCTAGGAGGGAACAATGAGCAGTTCTTC
TRBD2	TRBV7-3	19	few	TRBJ2-1	CASSLVPLLTSGRGNEQFF	TGTGCCAGCAGTCTAGTCCCCCTCCTGACTAGCGGGAGGGGCAATGAGCAGTTCTTC
TRBD2	TRBV28	14	NA	TRBJ2-3	CASGSGSISDTQYF	TGTGCCAGCGGTAGCGGGAGTATATCAGATACGCAGTATTTT
TRBD2	TRBV11-2	16	NA	TRBJ2-1	CASSSLASGSYNEQFF	TGTGCCAGCAGCAGCCTCGCTAGCGGGAGTTACAATGAGCAGTTCTTC
NA	TRBV4-2	14	NA	TRBJ2-1	CASSQDSSRPEQFF	TGTGCCAGCAGCCAAGATTCTAGCAGGCCTGAGCAGTTCTTC
NA	TRBV19	15	NA	TRBJ1-1	CASSIELTRNTEAFF	TGTGCCAGTAGTATAGAGCTTACGAGGAACACTGAAGCTTTCTTT
TRBD2	TRBV19	17	NA	TRBJ2-7	CASSPRRTSGISYEQYF	TGTGCCAGTAGTCCACGCCGGACTAGCGGGATCTCCTACGAGCAGTACTTC
NA	TRBV5-1	13	NA	TRBJ1-1	CASSPPGMTEAFF	TGCGCCAGCAGCCCACCAGGGATGACTGAAGCTTTCTTT
NA	TRBV25-1	12	NA	TRBJ2-3	CASSEPRDTQYF	TGTGCCAGCAGTGAACCTCGAGATACGCAGTATTTT
NA	TRBV7-2	16	NA	TRBJ1-2	CASSLNGRTDAYGYTF	TGTGCCAGCAGCTTAAATGGGAGGACCGATGCGTATGGCTACACCTTC
TRBD1	TRBV7-3	14	NA	TRBJ2-1	CASSIRQGANEQFF	TGTGCCAGCAGCATAAGACAGGGGGCCAATGAGCAGTTCTTC
TRBD2	TRBV11-2	15	NA	TRBJ2-5	CASSLLAGGGETQYF	TGTGCCAGCAGCCTACTAGCGGGAGGTGGGGAGACCCAGTACTTC
TRBD2	TRBV4-1	16	NA	TRBJ2-1	CASSFEGLAAYNEQFF	TGCGCCAGCAGTTTTGAGGGACTAGCGGCCTACAATGAGCAGTTCTTC
TRBD2	TRBV5-3	17	NA	TRBJ2-5	CARSLGVFQRGQETQYF	TGTGCCAGAAGCTTGGGTGTTTTTCAGCGGGGCCAAGAGACCCAGTACTTC
NA	TRBV4-3	14	NA	TRBJ2-3	CASSQGPSSDTQYF	TGCGCCAGCAGCCAAGGCCCCAGTTCCGATACGCAGTATTTT
TRBD2	TRBV10-1	16	NA	TRBJ2-7	CASSDTGLAGVGEQYF	TGCGCCAGCAGTGATACGGGACTAGCGGGAGTTGGCGAGCAGTACTTC
NA	TRBV29-1	14	NA	TRBJ1-3	CSVVIGHKGNTIYF	TGCAGCGTTGTTATAGGACATAAAGGAAACACCATATATTTT
NA	TRBV12-5	13	NA	TRBJ1-1	CASGLALNTEAFF	TGTGCTAGTGGTTTGGCCTTGAACACTGAAGCTTTCTTT